One sample yielded the 28 T cell receptor beta chains listed below, sequenced in a study of shared T cell receptors in the human thymus. Method: immunoSEQ multiplex PCR; TCRdb's copy keeps in-frame clones and lacks some. The sample has 700,000 to 750,000 clones; approximately 83% are singletons. These same data were also listed under a study on human thymus T cells.

Material: thymocytes. These receptors all come from a girl younger than two with a congenital heart defect.

The rearrangement uses TRBV5-1 and TRBJ2-5, with 9 bases identical to TRBD2. Germline values: CDR1 SGHRS, CDR2 YFSETQ. The CDR3 runs 17 residues. V dropped 0 bases and J dropped 2; count of bases not matched to a gene: 8. As DNA, the CDR3 is TGCGCCAGCAGCTTGGCCCGTCTAGCGGGACTTCAAGAGACCCAGTACTTC. Translating gives CASSLARLAGLQETQYF.

This rearrangement joins TRBV23-1 to TRBJ1-4, with D possibly being TRBD1 (6 bases). TRBV23-1 is an open reading frame whose function is uncertain. The CDR3 extends over 18 amino acids. Trimming pared 2 bases from V and 4 bases from J, leaving 20 bases between. CDR3: CASSQVWAGAPYNEKLFF. CDR3 in DNA: TGCGCCAGCAGTCAAGTTTGGGCAGGGGCCCCGTATAATGAAAAACTGTTTTTT.

This clone was observed a few times. The chain combines TRBV9 with TRBJ1-6; TRBD1 aligns across 7 bases. The CDR3 spans 13 residues. Germline V lookup: CDR1 SGDLS, CDR2 YYNGEE. The trim removed 7 bases at V and 10 bases at J, leaving 8 bases unmatched. In DNA form, the CDR3 reads TGTGCCAGCGGCGACAGGGAAGAGTCACCCCTCCACTTT. Its protein product is CASGDREESPLHF.

A single count supports this clone. This rearrangement joins TRBV6-1 to TRBJ2-7; unclear D gene. The germline V and J ends were trimmed by 8 bases and 1 base, with 18 bases remaining between them. The CDR3 has 15 amino acids. Germline V gene data show CDR1 as MNHNS and CDR2 as SASEGT. CDR3 coding DNA: TGTGCCAGCTGTTCGTCAAGCCGAGAATCCTACGAGCAGTACTTC. Its translation is CASCSSSRESYEQYF.

This rearrangement joins TRBV19 to TRBJ1-3; 8 bases fit TRBD1. Germline CDR1 is LNHDA and CDR2 is SQIVND (reference sequence). The CDR3 has 15 amino acids. Trimming removed 4 bases from V and 4 bases from J; junction bases left unmatched: 6. The CDR3 DNA follows: TGTGCCAGTAGTACGGACAGGGTCTACGGAAACACCATATATTTT. This gives the protein CASSTDRVYGNTIYF.

The chain joins TRBV23-1 to TRBJ1-2, with 8 bases aligning to TRBD1. TRBV23-1 is labeled an ORF, and its function is uncertain. V gave up 3 bases and J gave up 5 bases; unmatched junction bases: 5. The length of the CDR3 is 14 residues. As DNA, the CDR3 is TGCGCCAGCAGTCATCAGGGGACAGGTTATGGCTACACCTTC. Translation: CASSHQGTGYGYTF.

The gene calls are TRBV5-6 and TRBJ2-3; 11 bases agree with TRBD2. The length of the CDR3 is 16 residues. Trimming took 4 bases from V and 6 from J; bases not matched to a gene: 10. Looked up from germline, CDR1 is SGHDT and CDR2 is YYEEEE. CDR3 in DNA: TGTGCCAGCAGCCCCGGACTAGCGGGTATGGGGGATACGCAGTATTTT. The encoded protein is CASSPGLAGMGDTQYF.

This clone was counted a few times. The V and J genes are TRBV6-1 and TRBJ1-4; D is ambiguous. The V end was cut by 2 bases, the J end by 5 bases, with 24 bases between. The CDR3 runs 19 residues. Germline values: CDR1 MNHNS, CDR2 SASEGT. The CDR3 bases are TGTGCCAGCAGTGAACTTCATGGTAGCCCTAAACCAGACAATGAAAAACTGTTTTTT. Its translation is CASSELHGSPKPDNEKLFF.

This clone appeared a few times. J is TRBJ2-1 and V is TRBV12-5, with 9 bases lining up with TRBD2. CDR3 length equals 19 residues. From germline, CDR1 is LGHNT and CDR2 FRNRAP. With V trimmed by 3 bases and J by 5 bases, 17 bases remained unmatched. Written as DNA, the CDR3 is TGTGCTAGTGGTTTCGGTGCGGGGGGGCCTTCAGGTAGGAACAATGAGCAGTTCTTC. Encoded protein: CASGFGAGGPSGRNNEQFF.

The chain combines TRBV5-1 with TRBJ1-1, with D uncertain. The CDR3 runs 14 residues. Germline-derived CDR1 and CDR2 are SGHRS and YFSETQ. Deletions cut 4 bases from V and 3 bases from J, with 13 bases between. CDR3 bases: TGCGCCAGCAGCAGCCGGGAGCCTTACACTGAAGCTTTCTTT. Its protein is CASSSREPYTEAFF.

The V gene is TRBV7-2, the J gene TRBJ1-3; D uncertain. The CDR3 is made up of 15 amino acids. Germline assignment: CDR1 SGHTA and CDR2 FQGNSA. V was pared by 6 bases and J by 0 bases, with 12 bases between. Here the CDR3 reads CASSGEVHSGNTIYF. CDR3 in DNA: TGTGCCAGCAGTGGGGAGGTCCACTCTGGAAACACCATATATTTT.

The J gene is TRBJ1-1, the V gene TRBV7-8, with 8 bases aligning to TRBD1. Germline V gene sequence: CDR1 SGHVS, CDR2 FQNEAQ. The CDR3 is 15 amino acids. V trimming: 2 bases; J trimming: 10 bases; junction bases outside the gene matches: 12. The CDR3 here is CASSLFLLNGTGAFF. CDR3 in DNA: TGTGCCAGCAGCTTATTTCTCCTAAACGGGACAGGAGCTTTCTTT.

The table lists this clone with a few counts. The chain carries TRBV13 and TRBJ1-6; 7 bases align to TRBD1. This CDR3 region has 17 residues. Germline V lookup: CDR1 PRHDT, CDR2 FYEKMQ (reference sequence). After removal of 2 bases from V and 10 bases from J, the junction contained 14 bases not matched to a gene. CDR3 bases: TGTGCCAGCAGCTTAATGGGGTCCGACAGGGAAAGGTCACCCCTCCACTTT. Encoded protein: CASSLMGSDRERSPLHF. The full variable domain, its missing parts supplied by reference TRBV13 and TRBJ1-6, is AAGVIQSPRHLIKEKRETATLKCYPIPRHDTVYWYQQGPGQDPQFLISFYEKMQSDKGSIPDRFSAQQFSDYHSELNMSSLELGDSALYFCASSLMGSDRERSPLHFGNGTRLTVT.

The chain is built from TRBV27 and TRBJ1-2; no firm D call. The V gene lost 4 bases and the J gene lost 10 bases, with 19 bases spanning the gap. This CDR3 has 14 amino acids. Germline V gene lookup returns CDR1 MNHEY and CDR2 SMNVEV (reference sequence). The DNA for the CDR3 is TGTGCCAGCAGTTCCGTTGGGCCAAAGACGGCCTACACCTTC. Protein: CASSSVGPKTAYTF.

This clone was detected only a few times. V and J are TRBV5-4 and TRBJ1-4; weak D call: TRBD1 (6 bases). This CDR3 comprises 16 residues. CDR1 SGHNT and CDR2 YYREEE come from the germline V gene (reference sequence). The ends were cut back, 1 base at V and 2 bases at J, with 12 bases in the middle. The chain's CDR3 is CASSLTGSGTNEKLFF. CDR3 sequence (DNA): TGTGCCAGCAGCTTGACAGGGTCTGGGACTAATGAAAAACTGTTTTTT.

This chain uses TRBV19 with TRBJ1-5, with 8 bases aligning to TRBD1. Looked up from germline, CDR1 is LNHDA and CDR2 is SQIVND (reference sequence). V lost 5 bases, J lost 3 bases, and 6 bases stayed unmatched. The CDR3 is 15 amino acids. This chain's CDR3 is CASSPRDRFNQPQHF. Here the CDR3 DNA reads TGTGCCAGTAGTCCCCGGGACAGGTTCAATCAGCCCCAGCATTTT. Looking up the rest from reference TRBV19 and TRBJ1-5 gives the full variable domain: DGGITQSPKYLFRKEGQNVTLSCEQNLNHDAMYWYRQDPGQGLRLIYYSQIVNDFQKGDIAEGYSVSREKKESFPLTVTSAQKNPTAFYLCASSPRDRFNQPQHFGDGTRLSIL.

The genes are TRBV5-1 and TRBJ1-1; 7 nucleotides match TRBD1. The CDR3 runs 14 residues. The germline V gene has CDR1 SGHRS and CDR2 YFSETQ. V lost 4 bases, J lost 0 bases, and 3 bases stayed unmatched. The CDR3 sequence: CASSLGTVNTEAFF. CDR3 DNA sequence: TGCGCCAGCAGCCTCGGGACAGTGAACACTGAAGCTTTCTTT. Based on the CDR3 plus reference TRBV5-1 and TRBJ1-1, the full variable domain is KAGVTQTPRYLIKTRGQQVTLSCSPISGHRSVSWYQQTPGQGLQFLFEYFSETQRNKGNFPGRFSGRQFSNSRSEMNVSTLELGDSALYLCASSLGTVNTEAFFGQGTRLTVV.

Notes on this clone: Other DNA sequences in this specimen translate into the identical CDR3. The rearrangement links TRBV5-5 to TRBJ2-7; a weak D match, TRBD1 (6 bases). Trimming took 0 bases from V and 3 from J, leaving 7 bases between them. The V gene's germline CDR1 is SGHKS and CDR2 YYEKEE (reference sequence). This CDR3 contains 13 residues. In DNA, the CDR3 is TGTGCCAGCAGCTTGGGGACAGTCTACGAGCAGTACTTC. Encoded protein: CASSLGTVYEQYF.

The genes are TRBV5-5 and TRBJ2-5; D may be TRBD1 (5 bases). Germline V gives CDR1 SGHKS, CDR2 YYEKEE (reference sequence). This CDR3 has 15 amino acids. Trimming stripped 1 base from V and 4 bases from J, with 14 bases between. The CDR3 here is CASSLRSRVGETQYF. CDR3 DNA sequence: TGTGCCAGCAGCTTGAGGTCCAGGGTAGGAGAGACCCAGTACTTC.

This chain uses TRBV7-9 with TRBJ1-4; 7 nucleotides align to TRBD1. This CDR3 is built from 17 residues. Germline assignment: CDR1 SEHNR and CDR2 FQNEAQ (reference sequence). With V trimmed by 6 bases and J by 7 bases, 17 bases remained unmatched. CDR3 sequence (DNA): TGTGCCAGCAGTTTCGACAGGGCCCGAAATGCGGCTGAAAAACTGTTTTTT. Encoded protein: CASSFDRARNAAEKLFF.

The CDR3 coding sequence is TGTGCCAGCACCCTCATGAGTCTCAGGGAGCTGTTTTTT. Translating gives CASTLMSLRELFF. The V call is TRBV6-6, the J call TRBJ2-2; D is unclear. Germline V lookup: CDR1 MNHNY, CDR2 SVGAGI (reference sequence). The CDR3 is 13 amino acids. The ends were cut back, 7 bases at V and 9 bases at J, with 15 bases in the middle.

This sequence joins TRBV4-1 and TRBJ2-1; D gene unclear. The CDR3 totals 14 residues. Looked up from germline, CDR1 is MGHRA and CDR2 is YSYEKL. Trimming stripped 3 bases from V and 7 bases from J, with 13 bases between. CDR3: CASSQEIGANEQFF. The CDR3 DNA follows: TGCGCCAGCAGCCAGGAGATAGGCGCAAATGAGCAGTTCTTC.

The V and J genes are TRBV7-2 and TRBJ2-1; 9 bases line up with TRBD2. This CDR3 is built from 17 residues. J gave up 3 bases and V 5 bases, and 11 bases lay outside the gene matches. Per germline, CDR1 SGHTA and CDR2 FQGNSA. For the CDR3, the DNA is TGTGCCAGCAGCGTACTAGCAAGGACTAGCGTCTACAATGAGCAGTTCTTC. Protein sequence: CASSVLARTSVYNEQFF.

This clone was counted a few times. The chain employs TRBV5-4 and TRBJ1-2; no clear D. The germline gives CDR1 SGHNT, CDR2 YYREEE (reference sequence). The CDR3 contains 16 residues. Trimming shortened V by 3 bases and J by 1 base, and 16 bases separated the two germline ends. CDR3 coding DNA: TGTGCCAGCAGCTCCCACCCGTGGTCGAGTAACTATGGCTACACCTTC. This translates into CASSSHPWSSNYGYTF. Drawing the rest from reference TRBV5-4 and TRBJ1-2, the complete variable domain is ETGVTQSPTHLIKTRGQQVTLRCSSQSGHNTVSWYQQALGQGPQFIFQYYREEENGRGNFPPRFSGLQFPNYSSELNVNALELDDSALYLCASSSHPWSSNYGYTFGSGTRLTVV.

CDR3: CASSFIGRGDYGYTF. The CDR3 coding sequence is TGTGCCAGCAGCTTCATTGGCAGGGGGGATTATGGCTACACCTTC. The rearrangement uses TRBV7-6 and TRBJ1-2; 7 bases are a match to TRBD1. CDR1 and CDR2 from the germline V gene are SGHVS and FNYEAQ. The CDR3 totals 15 residues. The ends lost 3 bases at V and 5 bases at J; junction bases unmatched: 9. The full variable domain, with the rest looked up from reference TRBV7-6 and TRBJ1-2, is GAGVSQSPRYKVTKRGQDVALRCDPISGHVSLYWYRQALGQGPEFLTYFNYEAQQDKSGLPNDRFSAERPEGSISTLTIQRTEQRDSAMYRCASSFIGRGDYGYTFGSGTRLTVV.

J is TRBJ1-2 and V is TRBV7-9; D gene unclear. With 3 bases removed from V and 7 bases from J, the gap between germline ends came to 15 bases. CDR1 and CDR2 (germline): SEHNR, FQNEAQ (reference sequence). The CDR3 covers 14 residues. As DNA, the CDR3 is TGTGCCAGCAGCTTTGGTGTGCTCACTCCTGGCTACACCTTC. It encodes CASSFGVLTPGYTF.

The CDR3 loop reads CASSQNGTGQENYGYTF. Written as DNA, the CDR3 is TGCGCCAGCAGCCAAAACGGAACGGGACAGGAGAACTATGGCTACACCTTC. The chain combines TRBV4-1 with TRBJ1-2, with 8 bases lining up with TRBD1. With 2 bases clipped from V and 2 bases from J, the junction kept 10 bases outside the gene matches. The CDR3 is 17 amino acids. In germline, CDR1 is MGHRA, CDR2 YSYEKL.

V is TRBV5-1 and J is TRBJ1-2; D may be TRBD1 (5 bases). The CDR3 has 14 residues. Trimming shortened V by 4 bases and J by 4 bases, and 14 bases separated the two germline ends. Germline V gene lookup returns CDR1 SGHRS and CDR2 YFSETQ. This CDR3 is CASSPEGTLYGYTF. CDR3 nucleotides: TGCGCCAGCAGCCCGGAGGGGACTCTCTATGGCTACACCTTC.